The source of this T cell receptor (beta chain) is a study of CD8 T cells in Susac syndrome. CD8+ and CD4+ T cells from blood underwent TCR beta sequencing, which was carried out in a high-throughput format. Healthy donors constituted the controls, which were matched for age and sex. FACS was used to enrich TEMRA cells, whereas the CD8+ and CD4+ T cells were obtained by negative isolation. This clonotype was counted only a few times. RNA, at roughly 0.45 to 1 ug, was reverse transcribed with random hexamers. Amplification of TCR beta CDR3 spanned 54 Vbeta and 13 Jbeta via immunoSEQ multiplex PCR. MiXCR was run by TCRdb on the immunoSEQ multiplex PCR reads, yielding one entry per CDR3 protein. The sample shows tens of thousands of distinct CDR3 sequences, approximately 93% of them seen only once. Germline V gene data show CDR1 as SGHRS and CDR2 as YFSETQ. This CDR3 has 13 residues. After removal of 4 bases from V and 3 bases from J, the junction contained 4 bases not matched to a gene.

The V gene is TRBV5-1, the J gene TRBJ2-7, with 7 bases matching TRBD2. The sample consisted of CD8+ T cells from PBMCs. The sequence was obtained from a human donor in good health. The CDR3 spells CASSLTGGYEQYF. The CDR3 region has the DNA TGCGCCAGCAGCCTCACGGGGGGCTACGAGCAGTACTTC.